The clone carrying this TCR beta chain was recorded a few times. Its antigen is as yet unknown. The sample is drawn from a study of beta chain features in type 1 diabetes. Study-wide points: Across all four CD4+ subsets, people with type 1 diabetes showed modestly shorter TCRB CDR3s.

This CDR3 is built from 16 residues. Expressed TCRB transcripts were sequenced because the isolated RNA had all been reverse transcribed beforehand. The protocol was immunoSEQ multiplex PCR, while the TCRdb copy is restricted to in-frame clones and leaves out a portion. This table has hundreds of thousands of clones, about 14% appearing once. The V and J genes are TRBV21-1 and TRBJ1-1. TRBV21-1 has pseudogene status. This receptor was obtained from a man between 18 and 35 years old with type 1 diabetes. Sequencing used naive CD4+ T cells from blood. In nucleotides, the CDR3 is TGTGCCAGCAGCAAAGCCGGCGGAGCCCGGAACACTGAAGCTTTCTTT. Its protein is CASSKAGGARNTEAFF.